This T cell receptor (beta chain) was captured in a study of blood T cell repertoires in COVID-19. As originally analysed: Nucleated cell number was recorded as an estimate derived from reference gene primer amplification. TCRdb keeps only in-frame clones here, not all; method: immunoSEQ multiplex PCR. The DNA gave D and trimming, while V, J and clone size come from that table. The profile shows about 310,000 clones, about nine tenths of them singletons. Germline V gene lookup returns CDR1 SGDLS and CDR2 YYNGEE. V was trimmed by 0 bases and J by 2 bases, leaving 9 bases between them. The length of the CDR3 is 14 residues.

The sequence came from a woman aged 40 to 49 who had recovered from COVID-19. Sequencing input: PBMCs or T cells enriched from blood (not recorded which). The V and J genes are TRBV9 and TRBJ2-7; D is possibly TRBD2 (7 bases). The CDR3: CASSVAGGTYEQYF. CDR3 bases: TGTGCCAGCAGCGTAGCGGGGGGCACCTACGAGCAGTACTTC.